The present T cell receptor beta chain was sequenced within a study of blood T cell repertoires in COVID-19. Whole-study context: The samples span acute and convalescent COVID-19 from the United States, Italy and Spain.

Germline lookup yields CDR1 SNHLY and CDR2 FYNNEI. With 4 bases removed from V and 1 base from J, the gap between germline ends came to 7 bases. The CDR3 covers 14 residues. Seattle patients were enrolled during active infection and followed longitudinally. TCRdb's copy holds only in-frame clones and misses some; the assay was immunoSEQ multiplex PCR. The table includes 300,000 to 350,000 clones, 70% to 90% detected once. The sequence derives from a woman aged 25 to 39 with COVID-19, enrolled during active disease. This chain links TRBV2 with TRBJ2-2; D gene ambiguous. The sequencing input was peripheral blood. The CDR3 sequence: CASSAGQNTGELFF. CDR3 nucleotides: TGTGCCAGCAGTGCGGGTCAGAACACCGGGGAGCTGTTTTTT.